This entry is about one T cell receptor beta chain. Patients from Seattle were sampled longitudinally, starting during active infection. In the authors' methods: By means of reference gene primer amplification, nucleated cell counts were estimated. Method: immunoSEQ multiplex PCR; TCRdb's copy keeps in-frame clones and lacks some. Clone size and the V and J calls come from that table; the DNA yielded D and trimming. Found here are some 73,000 clones, less than 90% of them singletons; the top ten hold around 6%. This sample is drawn from a study of blood T cell repertoires in COVID-19. For the study at large: Samples representing acute and convalescent COVID-19 were sourced from the United States, Italy and Spain. Sources were T cells, B-cell-depleted T cells, or PBMCs; the material itself was cDNA or gDNA.

Germline V gene data show CDR1 as SGHTA and CDR2 as FQGNSA. The J segment lost 8 bases and the V segment lost 1 base, leaving 13 bases of the junction unmatched. This CDR3 has 16 amino acids. This chain links TRBV7-2 with TRBJ1-1; TRBD1 matches 7 bases. This TCR was sampled from a man older than 75 with COVID-19, enrolled during active disease. The sequencing input was peripheral blood. The CDR3 loop reads CASSLVDRTGKPEAFF. In DNA form, the CDR3 reads TGTGCCAGCAGCTTAGTGGACCGGACAGGAAAGCCAGAAGCTTTCTTT.